This entry lists 17 T cell receptor beta chains sequenced from one sample in a study of CD8+CD57+ T cells in acquired aplastic anemia. Investigators profiled TCR beta VDJ and CDR3 from genomic DNA template. TCRdb re-called the reads through MiXCR, storing one row per CDR3 protein. This table holds fewer than 250,000 distinct CDR3 sequences, roughly 56% found once. Specimen: sorted CD4+, CD8+, or CD8+CD57+ T cells (not recorded which) from PBMCs. These receptors were obtained from a human donor in good health, serving as a control.

V gene TRBV4-1 combines with J gene TRBJ2-3; no clear D gene. Deletions cut 4 bases from V and 6 bases from J, with 17 bases between. Germline CDR1 and CDR2: MGHRA and YSYEKL. CDR3 length: 15 residues. The CDR3 bases are TGCGCCAGCAGCCCAGCATTTGGAGTCACGGATACGCAGTATTTT. Residues: CASSPAFGVTDTQYF.

This clonotype came up many times. In DNA form, the CDR3 reads TGTGCCAGCAGCATGGGGAGTTCCCAGGTTTCACCCCTCCACTTT. Protein: CASSMGSSQVSPLHF. The chain has TRBV9 and TRBJ1-6, with D unresolved. The CDR3 runs to 15 residues. In germline, CDR1 is SGDLS, CDR2 YYNGEE. The ends were cut back, 4 bases at V and 9 bases at J, with 17 bases in the middle.

The genes are TRBV5-5 and TRBJ1-4; D call uncertain. Per germline, CDR1 SGHKS and CDR2 YYEKEE (reference sequence). The ends were cut back, 1 base at V and 0 bases at J, with 7 bases in the middle. The CDR3 is 15 residues long. The DNA for the CDR3 is TGTGCCAGCAGCTTGAGGGATGCAACTAATGAAAAACTGTTTTTT. Residues: CASSLRDATNEKLFF.

This clonotype was counted only a few times. The CDR3 is CASSLRAGTGVGNEQFF. In nucleotides, the CDR3 is TGTGCCAGCAGCTTGAGAGCCGGGACAGGGGTAGGGAATGAGCAGTTCTTC. The V call is TRBV5-4, the J call TRBJ2-1; 10 bases are a match to TRBD1. CDR1 and CDR2 from the germline V gene are SGHNT and YYREEE (reference sequence). This CDR3 contains 17 residues. V lost 1 base, J lost 7 bases, and 11 bases stayed unmatched.

This clonotype was detected a few times. This chain joins TRBV7-9 and TRBJ2-3; D gene ambiguous. Trimming took 1 base from V and 9 from J, leaving 11 bases between them. Per the germline V gene, CDR1 is SEHNR and CDR2 is FQNEAQ (reference sequence). CDR3 length: 13 amino acids. CDR3 amino acids: CASSLEQPLTQYF. The DNA of the CDR3 is TGTGCCAGCAGCTTAGAACAGCCTCTAACGCAGTATTTT.

This clonotype showed up many times. The V call is TRBV5-1, the J call TRBJ2-3; the D gene is possibly TRBD2 (7 bases). The CDR3 covers 17 residues. Germline loops: CDR1 SGHRS, CDR2 YFSETQ. With 1 base removed from V and 0 bases from J, the gap between germline ends came to 15 bases. The CDR3 nucleotides read TGCGCCAGCAGCTTGCGGGGGGCTACCTTTAGCACAGATACGCAGTATTTT. Translating it yields CASSLRGATFSTDTQYF.

There are many counts of this clonotype. The chain combines TRBV5-1 with TRBJ2-5; tentative D call: TRBD1 (6 bases). The CDR3 has 15 residues. V lost 4 bases and J lost 1, with 14 bases in between. Per germline, CDR1 SGHRS and CDR2 YFSETQ. The chain's CDR3 is CASSATVGAQETQYF. In DNA, the CDR3 is TGCGCCAGCAGCGCGACAGTGGGGGCCCAAGAGACCCAGTACTTC.

This clonotype was found once. The chain links TRBV10-3 to TRBJ1-1, with D possibly being TRBD1 (5 bases). This CDR3 is built from 14 residues. Germline-derived CDR1 and CDR2 are ENHRY and SYGVKD. The V end lost 3 bases, the J end lost 5 bases, and 13 bases lay between the germline ends. The CDR3 loop reads CAISEKGRRTEAFF. CDR3 DNA: TGTGCCATCAGTGAAAAGGGGAGGCGGACTGAAGCTTTCTTT.

The chain links TRBV7-2 to TRBJ2-7; 11 bases match TRBD2. This CDR3 contains 14 residues. The junction had 6 bases not matched to a gene; V was cut back by 5 bases and J by 6 bases. Germline-derived CDR1 and CDR2 are SGHTA and FQGNSA. This CDR3 is CASSQTSGTGEQYF. Here the CDR3 DNA reads TGTGCCAGCAGCCAGACTAGCGGGACGGGCGAGCAGTACTTC.

The CDR3 coding sequence is TGTGCCAGCTTCGAGGCGGGGACACAAGAGACCCAGTACTTC. It translates to CASFEAGTQETQYF. The chain uses TRBV5-4 and TRBJ2-5; D may correspond to TRBD1 or TRBD2 (6 bases each). CDR3 length: 14 residues. V was clipped by 7 bases and J by 2 bases, with 15 bases between them. Germline V gene data show CDR1 as SGHNT and CDR2 as YYREEE (reference sequence).

The chain joins TRBV7-2 to TRBJ2-5; no firm D call. This CDR3 region has 12 residues. V was shortened by 7 bases and J by 4 bases, with 10 bases between the two germline ends. Germline-derived CDR1 and CDR2 are SGHTA and FQGNSA. Here the CDR3 DNA reads TGTGCCAGCACCGAGGTCGGAGAGACCCAGTACTTC. Translation: CASTEVGETQYF.

This clonotype has just a few counts. V gene TRBV11-1 combines with J gene TRBJ2-7; 7 positions agree with TRBD1. Losses at the gene ends were 5 bases for V and 6 bases for J; bases not matched to a gene: 4. The CDR3 runs to 12 residues. Per germline, CDR1 SGHAT and CDR2 FQDESV (reference sequence). DNA of the CDR3: TGTGCCAGCAGCCCGCCAGGGGGCGAGCAGTACTTC. As protein: CASSPPGGEQYF.

This clonotype was counted only a few times. V and J are TRBV19 and TRBJ2-7; 10 bases match TRBD1. The CDR3 sequence is 15 residues long. Germline CDR1 and CDR2: LNHDA and SQIVND (reference sequence). The J segment lost 2 bases and the V segment lost 2 bases, leaving 3 bases of the junction unmatched. The CDR3 DNA is TGTGCCAGTAGTATAAGGACAGGGGGAACCTACGAGCAGTACTTC. This encodes CASSIRTGGTYEQYF.

The chain is built from TRBV12-3 or TRBV12-4 and TRBJ2-1; D is ambiguous. V lost 3 bases and J lost 3, with 12 bases in between. This CDR3 spans 15 amino acids. CDR3 nucleotide sequence: TGTGCCAGCAGTTTGGGTAGCTTAGACTACAATGAGCAGTTCTTC. It encodes CASSLGSLDYNEQFF.

This clonotype was seen ten or more times. V and J are TRBV20-1 and TRBJ2-7; TRBD1 is a possible D gene (6 bases). CDR1 is DFQATT, CDR2 SNEGSKA, per germline (reference sequence). The V and J ends lost 3 bases and 2 bases respectively, with 14 bases between them. CDR3 length: 14 residues. CDR3 residues: CSASRTWGPYEQYF. The CDR3 region has the DNA TGCAGTGCTAGCCGGACGTGGGGGCCCTACGAGCAGTACTTC.

There are many counts of this clonotype. The rearrangement links TRBV30 to TRBJ1-4, with TRBD1 matching 7 bases. V was pared by 4 bases and J by 7 bases, with 6 bases of the junction left unmatched. CDR1 is GTSNPN, CDR2 SVGIG, per germline (reference sequence). CDR3 length: 13 residues. In DNA form, the CDR3 reads TGTGCCTGGACTCTGGGGACAGTTGAAAAACTGTTTTTT. It translates to CAWTLGTVEKLFF.

This clonotype was seen at least ten times. V gene TRBV6-5 combines with J gene TRBJ2-3, with 8 bases lining up with TRBD2. Germline V lookup: CDR1 MNHEY, CDR2 SVGAGI. The ends lost 5 bases at V and 3 bases at J; junction bases unmatched: 4. The CDR3 extends over 14 amino acids. This chain's CDR3 is CASSPQRGTDTQYF. CDR3 bases: TGTGCCAGCAGTCCGCAGCGGGGGACAGATACGCAGTATTTT.